This TCR beta chain emerged from a study of T cells after posttransplantation cyclophosphamide. Study-level points and caveats: Later blood repertoires were often dominated by clones from the donor CD8+ memory compartment.

Per the germline V gene, CDR1 is SNHLY and CDR2 is FYNNEI. Trimming pared 4 bases from V and 3 bases from J, leaving 12 bases between. CDR3 length: 14 amino acids. Busulfan-fludarabine conditioning, marrow transplant, and cyclophosphamide on days +3 and +4 were administered. The assay was immunoSEQ multiplex PCR, and TCRdb's table has in-frame clones only and misses some. The record shows 9,500 to 15,000 clones for this sample, with no singletons present. With regard to this clone: The antigen remains undetermined.

This TCR came from a female patient in her forties who received an allogeneic stem cell transplant from a related donor, was CMV-positive, and had acute GVHD only. Some T cells may trace back to the graft donor. The J gene is TRBJ2-5, the V gene TRBV2; D uncertain. The starting material was PBMCs, obtained after allogeneic stem cell transplant with posttransplant cyclophosphamide. In DNA, the CDR3 is TGTGCCAGCAGTGGCCCTAGAGATAAAGAGACCCAGTACTTC. It yields the protein CASSGPRDKETQYF.